Listed below are T cell receptor beta chains from one sample, sequenced in a study of blood T cell repertoires in COVID-19. Produced via immunoSEQ multiplex PCR; TCRdb's table is partial and in-frame only. This table holds roughly 99,000 clones, 79% found once. The sample consisted of peripheral blood. These receptors were taken from a woman of 80 years or more with active or convalescent COVID-19. Each CDR3 is given with its conserved first and last residue. Fields, in order: clone size, D gene, V gene, J gene, CDR3 DNA, CDR3 protein. A D gene is named only where the DNA matches it firmly. Where a row states a size, it is once, few, many or the class of an expanded clone; other rows omit it.

>-|TRBD1|TRBV7-3|TRBJ1-2
TGTGCCAGCAGCTTCCGGGACAGCGGGGGCTACACCTTC
CASSFRDSGGYTF
>-|TRBD1|TRBV6-5|TRBJ2-7
TGTGCCAGCGGGACCGGGACAGCTTTCTCCGAGCAGTACTTC
CASGTGTAFSEQYF
>once|-|TRBV28|TRBJ2-7
TGTGCCAGCAGTTTGGCCTTCTACGAGCAGTACTTC
CASSLAFYEQYF
>-|TRBD2|TRBV11-1|TRBJ2-3
TGTGCCAGCAGCACTCGGGGGGTGACAGATACGCAGTATTTT
CASSTRGVTDTQYF
>-|-|TRBV11-2|TRBJ1-1
TGTGCCAGCACCACCTTTCCCCCCGGGGCTTTCTTT
CASTTFPPGAFF
>-|-|TRBV9|TRBJ2-2
TGTGCCAGCAGCGTAGAAGGGGGATGGAACACCGGGGAGCTGTTTTTT
CASSVEGGWNTGELFF
>-|-|TRBV20-1|TRBJ2-4
TGCAGTGCTAGTCGGGGTCAGAAAAACATTCAGTACTTC
CSASRGQKNIQYF
>-|TRBD1|TRBV5-1|TRBJ2-5
TGTGCCAGCAGCTTCGGGACAGGGGTTCAAGAGACCCAGTACTTC
CASSFGTGVQETQYF
>-|TRBD1|TRBV7-3|TRBJ2-1
TGTGCCAGCAGCGCGGGGACAGGGTCCTACAATGAGCAGTTCTTC
CASSAGTGSYNEQFF
>-|TRBD1|TRBV28|TRBJ1-2
TGTGCCAGCAGTCAGGGACAGGGTAACTATGGCTACACCTTC
CASSQGQGNYGYTF
>-|-|TRBV5-1|TRBJ1-6
TGCGCCAGCAGCTTGGGACAGGCGGTCACCCTCCACTTT
CASSLGQAVTLHF
>-|-|TRBV6-2/TRBV6-3|TRBJ2-2
TGTGCCAGCAGTTCGGGGGTTGCAGGGGAGCTGTTTTTT
CASSSGVAGELFF
>-|-|TRBV27|TRBJ2-7
TGTGCCAGCGAAGGGGATATCTACGAGCAGTACTTC
CASEGDIYEQYF
>-|TRBD1|TRBV5-5|TRBJ1-2
TGTGCCAGCAGCTTGGTAGGACAGGGGGCATATGGCTACACCTTC
CASSLVGQGAYGYTF
>-|-|TRBV5-4|TRBJ2-1
TGTGCCAGCAGCTTGGGAGCCAGCGGAAGGGCCTACAATGAGCAGTTCTTC
CASSLGASGRAYNEQFF
>-|TRBD2|TRBV5-1|TRBJ2-5
TGCGCCAGCAGCTTGACGCTAGCGGGAGGGGAGACCCAGTACTTC
CASSLTLAGGETQYF
>-|TRBD1|TRBV28|TRBJ1-5
TGTGCCAGCAGTTTGGGGACAGGTAATCAGCCCCAGCATTTT
CASSLGTGNQPQHF
>-|TRBD2|TRBV7-2|TRBJ2-4
TGTGCCAGCAGCTCGAACCCCCCCCTAGCGGGTCCAGCCAAAAACATTCAGTACTTC
CASSSNPPLAGPAKNIQYF
>-|-|TRBV7-2|TRBJ1-2
TGTGCCAGCAGCTTCGACAGGTCCTACTATGGCTACACCTTC
CASSFDRSYYGYTF